This TCR beta chain was identified in a study of cytomegalovirus exposure and HLA in healthy donors. Study-wide results and limits: Researchers reported from a later analysis that most CMV-associated TCR beta chains appeared HLA-restricted.

Comments on this clone: Antigen specificity is unknown.

The primer mix had 60 Vbeta and 13 Jbeta primers. The method was immunoSEQ multiplex PCR; TCRdb's version includes in-frame clones alone and lacks a portion of them. This sample yields around 33,000 clones, of which around 40% are seen a single time; roughly 1.9% belongs to the top ten. V was pared by 4 bases and J by 2 bases, with 11 bases between. This CDR3 is built from 15 residues. Germline lookup yields CDR1 LNHNV and CDR2 YYDKDF (reference sequence). The sequence derives from a woman between 50 and 59 years old in good health and CMV-seronegative. V gene TRBV15 combines with J gene TRBJ2-2; a weak D match, TRBD1 (6 bases). Specimen: PBMCs. CDR3 sequence reads: CATSTGGPNTGELFF. CDR3 coding DNA: TGTGCCACCAGCACTGGGGGCCCTAACACCGGGGAGCTGTTTTTT.